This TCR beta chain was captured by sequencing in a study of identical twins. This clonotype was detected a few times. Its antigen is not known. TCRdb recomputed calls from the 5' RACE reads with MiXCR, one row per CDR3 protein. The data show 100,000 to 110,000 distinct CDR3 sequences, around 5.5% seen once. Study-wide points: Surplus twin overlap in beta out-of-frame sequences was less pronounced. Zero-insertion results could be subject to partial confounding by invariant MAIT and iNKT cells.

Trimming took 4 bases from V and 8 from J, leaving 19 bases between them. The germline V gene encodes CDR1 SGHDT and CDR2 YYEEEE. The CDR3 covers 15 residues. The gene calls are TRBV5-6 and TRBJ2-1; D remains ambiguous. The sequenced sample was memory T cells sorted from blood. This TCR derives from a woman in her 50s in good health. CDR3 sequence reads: CASSRSLVVFDEQFF. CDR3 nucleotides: TGTGCCAGCAGCCGATCTTTAGTGGTATTTGATGAGCAGTTCTTC.